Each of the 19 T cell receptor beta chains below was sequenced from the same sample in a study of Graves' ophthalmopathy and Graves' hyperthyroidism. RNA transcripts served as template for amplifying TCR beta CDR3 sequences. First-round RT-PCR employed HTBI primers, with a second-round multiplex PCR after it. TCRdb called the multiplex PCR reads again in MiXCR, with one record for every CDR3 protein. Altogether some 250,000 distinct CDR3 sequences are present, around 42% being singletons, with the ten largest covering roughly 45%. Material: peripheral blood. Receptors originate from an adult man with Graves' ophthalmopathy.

The CDR3 sequence: CASSVDRVGTEAFF. CDR3 in DNA: TGCGCCAGCAGCGTCGACAGGGTCGGGACTGAAGCTTTCTTT. The chain combines TRBV5-1 with TRBJ1-1; TRBD1 agrees at 7 bases. Germline V lookup: CDR1 SGHRS, CDR2 YFSETQ. The length of the CDR3 is 14 residues. V was clipped by 4 bases and J by 5 bases; unmatched bases: 8.

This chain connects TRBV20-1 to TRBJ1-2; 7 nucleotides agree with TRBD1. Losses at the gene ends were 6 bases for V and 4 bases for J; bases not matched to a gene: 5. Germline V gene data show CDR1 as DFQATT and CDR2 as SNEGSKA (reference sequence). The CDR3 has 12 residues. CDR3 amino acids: CSAGTARYGYTF. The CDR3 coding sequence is TGCAGTGCCGGGACAGCACGCTATGGCTACACCTTC.

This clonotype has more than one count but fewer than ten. CDR3 amino acids: CAISEATGTPYQETQYF. CDR3 DNA sequence: TGTGCCATCAGTGAGGCAACCGGGACTCCGTACCAAGAGACCCAGTACTTC. The gene calls are TRBV10-3 and TRBJ2-5; perhaps TRBD2 as D (6 bases). The CDR3 is made up of 17 amino acids. Germline V CDR1 and CDR2: ENHRY, SYGVKD. The V end lost 2 bases, the J end lost 0 bases, and 16 bases lay between the germline ends.

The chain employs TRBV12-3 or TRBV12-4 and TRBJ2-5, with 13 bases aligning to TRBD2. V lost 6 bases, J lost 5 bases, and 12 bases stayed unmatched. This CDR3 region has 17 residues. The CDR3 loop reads CASSDLATSGGKETQYF. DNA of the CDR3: TGTGCCAGCAGCGATCTCGCGACTAGCGGGGGGAAGGAGACCCAGTACTTC.

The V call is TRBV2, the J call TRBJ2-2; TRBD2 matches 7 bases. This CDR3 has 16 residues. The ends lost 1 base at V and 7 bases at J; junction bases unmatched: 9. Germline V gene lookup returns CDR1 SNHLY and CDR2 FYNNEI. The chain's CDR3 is CASSEVGGRAIGELFF. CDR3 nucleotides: TGTGCCAGCAGTGAAGTAGGCGGGAGAGCAATCGGGGAGCTGTTTTTT.

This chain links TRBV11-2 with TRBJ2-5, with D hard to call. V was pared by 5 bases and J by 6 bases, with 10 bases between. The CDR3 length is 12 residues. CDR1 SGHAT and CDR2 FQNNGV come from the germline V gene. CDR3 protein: CASSPVVKTQYF. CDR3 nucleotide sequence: TGTGCCAGCAGCCCGGTGGTGAAGACCCAGTACTTC.

The CDR3: CASSLGGKSQETQYF. DNA of the CDR3: TGTGCCAGCAGTTTAGGGGGTAAATCCCAAGAGACCCAGTACTTC. This chain joins TRBV12-3 or TRBV12-4 and TRBJ2-5, with D uncertain. The V end lost 1 base, the J end lost 1 base, and 10 bases lay between the germline ends. The CDR3 length is 15 residues.

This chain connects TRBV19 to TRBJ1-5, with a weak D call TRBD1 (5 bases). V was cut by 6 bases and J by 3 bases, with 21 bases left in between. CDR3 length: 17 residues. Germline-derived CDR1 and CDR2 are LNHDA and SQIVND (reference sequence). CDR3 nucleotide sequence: TGTGCCAGTAGCCCGACGGGGAGGGGCTTAGACAATCAGCCCCAGCATTTT. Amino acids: CASSPTGRGLDNQPQHF.

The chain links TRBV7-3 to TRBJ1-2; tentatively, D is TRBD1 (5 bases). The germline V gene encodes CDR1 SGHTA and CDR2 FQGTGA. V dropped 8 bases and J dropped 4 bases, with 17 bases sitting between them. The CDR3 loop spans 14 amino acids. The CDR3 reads CASGPDGGAYGYTF. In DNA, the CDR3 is TGTGCCAGCGGACCCGACGGAGGGGCCTATGGCTACACCTTC.

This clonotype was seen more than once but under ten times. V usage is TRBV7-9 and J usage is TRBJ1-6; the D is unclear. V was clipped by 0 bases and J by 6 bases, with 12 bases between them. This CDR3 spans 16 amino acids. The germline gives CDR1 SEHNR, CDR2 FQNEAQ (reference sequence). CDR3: CASSLATWGLNSPLHF. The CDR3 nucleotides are TGTGCCAGCAGCTTAGCAACCTGGGGTCTTAATTCACCCCTCCACTTT.

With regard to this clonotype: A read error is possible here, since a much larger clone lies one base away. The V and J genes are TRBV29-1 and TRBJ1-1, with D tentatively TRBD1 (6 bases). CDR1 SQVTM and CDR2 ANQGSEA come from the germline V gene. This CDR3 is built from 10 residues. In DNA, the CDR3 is TGCAGCATCGGGGACACTAAAGCTTTCTTT. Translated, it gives CSIGDTKAFF.

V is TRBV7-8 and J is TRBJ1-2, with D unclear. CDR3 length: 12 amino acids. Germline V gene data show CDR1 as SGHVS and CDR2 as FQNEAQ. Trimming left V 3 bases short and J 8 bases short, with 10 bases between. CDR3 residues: CASSFPLKGYTF. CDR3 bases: TGTGCCAGCAGCTTCCCCTTGAAGGGCTACACCTTC.

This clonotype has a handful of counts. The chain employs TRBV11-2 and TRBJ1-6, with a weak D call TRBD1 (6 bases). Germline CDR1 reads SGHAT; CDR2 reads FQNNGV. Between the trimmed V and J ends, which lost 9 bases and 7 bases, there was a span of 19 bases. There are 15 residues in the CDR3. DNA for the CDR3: TGTGCCAGTAGAAACCTACAGGGAGGGAATTCACCCCTCCACTTT. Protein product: CASRNLQGGNSPLHF.

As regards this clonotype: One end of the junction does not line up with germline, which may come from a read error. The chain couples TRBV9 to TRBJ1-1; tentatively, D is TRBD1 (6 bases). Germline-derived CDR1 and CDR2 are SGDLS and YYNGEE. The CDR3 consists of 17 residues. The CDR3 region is CPSSPTGTKGRGTEAFF. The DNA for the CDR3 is TGTCCCAGCAGTCCTACCGGGACAAAGGGGAGGGGTACTGAAGCTTTCTTT.

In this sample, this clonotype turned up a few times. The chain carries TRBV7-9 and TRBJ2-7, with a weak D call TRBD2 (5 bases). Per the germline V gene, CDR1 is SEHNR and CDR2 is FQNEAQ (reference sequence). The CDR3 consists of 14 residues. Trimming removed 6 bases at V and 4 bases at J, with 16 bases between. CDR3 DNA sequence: TGTGCCAGCAGTAGCGTTCTGAACAGATACGAGCAGTACTTC. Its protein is CASSSVLNRYEQYF.

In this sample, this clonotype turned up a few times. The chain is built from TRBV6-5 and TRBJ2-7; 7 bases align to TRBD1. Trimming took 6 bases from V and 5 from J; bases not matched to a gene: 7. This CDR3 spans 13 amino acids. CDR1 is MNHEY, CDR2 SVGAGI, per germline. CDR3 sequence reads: CASRDRVSHEQYF. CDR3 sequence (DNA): TGTGCCAGCAGAGACAGGGTTTCCCACGAGCAGTACTTC.

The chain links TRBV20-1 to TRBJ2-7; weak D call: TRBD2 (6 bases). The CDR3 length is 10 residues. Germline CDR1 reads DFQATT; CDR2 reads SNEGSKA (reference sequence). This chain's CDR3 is CSGGAYEQYF. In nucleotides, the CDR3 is TGCAGCGGAGGGGCCTACGAGCAGTACTTC.

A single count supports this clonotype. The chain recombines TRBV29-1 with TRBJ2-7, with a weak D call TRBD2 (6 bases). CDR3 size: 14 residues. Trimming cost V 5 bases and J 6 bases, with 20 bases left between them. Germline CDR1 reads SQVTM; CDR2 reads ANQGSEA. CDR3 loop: CSVLIPGHGGEQYF. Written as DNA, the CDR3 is TGCAGCGTTCTCATTCCGGGCCACGGGGGCGAGCAGTACTTC.

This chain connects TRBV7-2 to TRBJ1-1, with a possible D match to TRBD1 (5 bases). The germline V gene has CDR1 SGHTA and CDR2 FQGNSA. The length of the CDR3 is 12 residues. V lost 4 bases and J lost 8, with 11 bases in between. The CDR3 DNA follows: TGTGCCAGCAGCTCCCTGGACAAGGAAGCTTTCTTT. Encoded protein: CASSSLDKEAFF.